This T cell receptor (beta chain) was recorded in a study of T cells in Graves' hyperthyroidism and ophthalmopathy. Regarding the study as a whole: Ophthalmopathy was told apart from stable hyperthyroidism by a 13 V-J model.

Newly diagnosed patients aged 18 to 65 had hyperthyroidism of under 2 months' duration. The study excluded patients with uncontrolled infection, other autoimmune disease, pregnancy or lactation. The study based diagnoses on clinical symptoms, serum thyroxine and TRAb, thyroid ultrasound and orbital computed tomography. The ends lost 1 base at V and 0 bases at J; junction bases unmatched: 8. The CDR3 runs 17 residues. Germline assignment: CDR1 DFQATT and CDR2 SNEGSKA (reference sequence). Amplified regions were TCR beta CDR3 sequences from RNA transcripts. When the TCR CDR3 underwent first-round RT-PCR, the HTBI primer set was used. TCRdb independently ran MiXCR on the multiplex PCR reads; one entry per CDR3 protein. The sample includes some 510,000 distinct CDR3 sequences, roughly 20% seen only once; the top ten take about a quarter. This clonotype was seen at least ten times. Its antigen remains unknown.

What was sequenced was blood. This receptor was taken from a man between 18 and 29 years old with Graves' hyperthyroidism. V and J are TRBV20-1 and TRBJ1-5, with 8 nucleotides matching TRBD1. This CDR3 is CSARARGLLYSNQPQHF. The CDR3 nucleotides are TGCAGTGCTAGAGCCAGGGGGCTACTTTATAGCAATCAGCCCCAGCATTTT.